This T cell receptor (beta chain) stems from a study of blood T cell repertoires in COVID-19. On the study more broadly: The United States, Italy and Spain provided the acute and convalescent COVID-19 samples. T cells, B-cell-depleted T cells, or PBMCs supplied cDNA or gDNA.

Data came from immunoSEQ multiplex PCR; TCRdb stores just in-frame clones and leaves some out. Found here are 200,000 to 300,000 clones, around 84% of them singletons; the top ten hold 2% to 2.5%. This sequence was found in a man between 40 and 49 years old who had recovered from COVID-19. The sample comprised peripheral blood.

CDR3 in amino acids: CASWPSNTGELFF. CDR3 coding DNA: TGTGCCAGCTGGCCGTCGAACACCGGGGAGCTGTTTTTT. V is TRBV12-3 or TRBV12-4 and J is TRBJ2-2; D is unresolved. V lost 8 bases and J 0 bases, leaving 7 bases between the germline ends. The CDR3 runs to 13 residues.